This T cell receptor beta chain is from a study of CD8+CD57+ T cells in acquired aplastic anemia (dated by TCRdb to the late 2010s). General notes on the study: On average, sorted CD4+ and CD8+ cells yielded roughly 3.4 ug of extracted DNA, with a range of roughly 0.18 to 27.4 ug. CD8+CD57+ expansion was defined as a frequency above the mean frequency observed in healthy subjects. The investigation overall reported the following: No significant difference in CD8+ Simpson's diversity was found between patients and healthy controls (P=0.060). Fewer than 35 CD8+ CDR3 sequences were found to be shared between patients and controls, but these sequences appeared to be highly expressed in patients and within the immunodominant clones of the patients.

Flow cytometry had shown CD8+CD57+ cell expansion in the patients selected for sequencing. Every patient had severe acquired aplastic anemia, diagnosed using the International Study of Aplastic Anemia and Agranulocytosis and Camitta criteria. No patient had received any therapy when blood was sampled. In this study, sorted CD4+ and CD8+ T cells from the blood of healthy subjects and of severe aplastic anemia patients had their TCR repertoires deep-sequenced. Patients were enrolled in the USA under clinicaltrials.gov protocols 00001620, 01623167, 00001397, 00071045, 00081523 and 00961064. Ficoll-Paque density gradient centrifugation was used to isolate peripheral blood mononuclear cells. Before DNA extraction, CD4+ and CD8+ T cells were sorted by FACS or by magnetic beads. The CDR3 holds 12 amino acids from the cysteine to the phenylalanine. Of the read, only the CDR3 DNA is kept; its 36 bases are in frame from base 1. V drops 9 bases and J drops 3 bases, leaving 8 bases in between. CDR1 and CDR2 are read off the germline V gene as SNHLY and FYNNEI.

In its sample, this clonotype was seen a few times. It lacks a known antigen. No quality values exist for individual bases; no much larger clone is one base distant. Genomic DNA served as template for TCR beta VDJ combination and CDR3 sequence profiling. An Illumina HiSeq 2000 was used for TCR repertoire sequencing. Per the original workflow: TRBV/TRBJ rearrangement plots, CDR3 size and DJ length profiles, and Simpson's diversity index were used to assess repertoires. The most abundant DNA sequence in the deep sequencing data was defined as the immunodominant clone. CDR3 amino acid sequences were screened for sharing across subjects and were compared with published repertoires and the VDJdb database. The public reads were reprocessed in TCRdb via fastp at Q25 and MiXCR, keeping in-frame beta chains. Entries are consolidated by CDR3 protein sequence, retaining the most common genes and DNA. The V and J calls come from TCRdb's annotation, not from the publication. For this sample the table gives about 98,000 distinct CDR3 sequences, of which around 70% were detected only once. Around three fifths of the sample belongs to the ten largest clones.

The receptor's source is a human donor with aplastic anemia. The chain is assembled from TRBV2 and TRBJ2-2, and possibly TRBD1, on 5 matching bases. The sequencing sample was made of sorted CD4+, CD8+, or CD8+CD57+ T cells (not recorded which) from PBMCs. The nucleotide sequence is TGTGCCAGTTGCAGGGACACCGGGGAGCTGTTTTTT. Translated, it reads CASCRDTGELFF.